This T cell receptor (beta chain) was observed in a study of T cells expressing NK-cell markers. Study-wide points: There were several donors in whom these clonotypes also led the CD3+CD56-NKG2C+ fraction.

TCR beta cDNA was made by 5'RACE template switching with UMIs. TCRdb re-called the 5' RACE reads; every CDR3 protein appears as one record, without DNA. The sample holds 350,000 to 400,000 distinct CDR3 sequences. Comments on this clonotype: Its antigen is undetermined.

This CDR3 has 15 residues. This chain connects TRBV12-3 or TRBV12-4 to TRBJ1-1. The sample was blood T cells: a sorted CD56 or NKG2C T cell subset, CD4+ or CD8+ T cells, or bulk PBMC T cells (not recorded which). This TCR derives from a woman between 45 and 60 years old in good health. CDR3 residues: CASRPSGVRGTEAFF.